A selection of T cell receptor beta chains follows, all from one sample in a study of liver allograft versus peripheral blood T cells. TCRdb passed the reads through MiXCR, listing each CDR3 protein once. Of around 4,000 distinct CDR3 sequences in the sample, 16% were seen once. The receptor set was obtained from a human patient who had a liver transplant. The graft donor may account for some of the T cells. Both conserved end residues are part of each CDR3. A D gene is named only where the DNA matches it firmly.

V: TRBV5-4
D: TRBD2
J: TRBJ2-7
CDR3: CASSYGGAYEQYF